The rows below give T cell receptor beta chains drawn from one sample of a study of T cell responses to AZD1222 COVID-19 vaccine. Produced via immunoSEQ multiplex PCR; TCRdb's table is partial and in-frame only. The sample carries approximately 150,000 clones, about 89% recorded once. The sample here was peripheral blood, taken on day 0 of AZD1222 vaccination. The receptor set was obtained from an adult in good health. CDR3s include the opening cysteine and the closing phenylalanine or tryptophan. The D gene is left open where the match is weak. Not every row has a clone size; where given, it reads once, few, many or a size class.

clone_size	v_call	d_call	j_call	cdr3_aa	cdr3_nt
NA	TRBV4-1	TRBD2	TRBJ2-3	CASSQTGTSGSRGTDTQYF	TGCGCCAGCAGCCAAACCGGGACTAGCGGGAGTCGGGGCACAGATACGCAGTATTTT
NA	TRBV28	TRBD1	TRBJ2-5	CASSADRRVQETQYF	TGTGCCAGCAGTGCGGACAGGAGAGTCCAAGAGACCCAGTACTTC
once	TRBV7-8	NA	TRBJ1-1	CASSFYRDSGTEAFF	TGTGCCAGCAGCTTCTACAGGGATAGCGGCACTGAAGCTTTCTTT
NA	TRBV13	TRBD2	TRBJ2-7	CASSPGLSSYEQYF	TGTGCCAGCAGCCCGGGACTATCCTCCTACGAGCAGTACTTC
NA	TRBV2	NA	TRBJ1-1	CASSLLMNTEAFF	TGTGCCAGCAGTCTCCTTATGAACACTGAAGCTTTCTTT
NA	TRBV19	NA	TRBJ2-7	CASSTGTFGEQYF	TGTGCCAGTAGTACCGGGACTTTCGGAGAGCAGTACTTC
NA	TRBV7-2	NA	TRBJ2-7	CASSLGDRRDSEQYF	TGTGCCAGCAGCTTAGGGGACCGGCGGGATAGCGAGCAGTACTTC
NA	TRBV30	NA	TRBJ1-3	CAWSGSAYTSSGNTIYF	TGTGCCTGGAGTGGATCTGCGTACACGAGCTCTGGAAACACCATATATTTT
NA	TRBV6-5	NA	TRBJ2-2	CASSYRPRTGELFF	TGTGCCAGCAGTTACCGACCGAGGACCGGGGAGCTGTTTTTT
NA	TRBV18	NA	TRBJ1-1	CASSPAQQLQAFF	TGTGCCAGCTCACCAGCGCAGCAGCTTCAAGCTTTCTTT
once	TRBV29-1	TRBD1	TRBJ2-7	CSVRQGANSYEQYF	TGCAGCGTCCGACAGGGGGCGAACTCCTACGAGCAGTACTTC